The next 18 T cell receptor beta chains were all read from a single sample in a study of blood T cell repertoires in COVID-19. Sequenced by immunoSEQ multiplex PCR; TCRdb stores in-frame clones only, minus some. Of approximately 350,000 clones listed, around 83% are singletons. Material: PBMCs or T cells enriched from blood (not recorded which). The receptor set was obtained from a woman aged 45-65 years who had recovered from COVID-19.

The chain has TRBV9 and TRBJ1-2; 8 bases map to TRBD1. V lost 3 bases and J lost 4; bases outside the gene matches: 8. Per the germline V gene, CDR1 is SGDLS and CDR2 is YYNGEE. This CDR3 is built from 15 residues. CDR3 sequence reads: CASSADPTGVYGYTF. CDR3 bases: TGTGCCAGCAGCGCCGACCCGACAGGGGTCTATGGCTACACCTTC.

The chain employs TRBV7-9 and TRBJ2-3; 14 nucleotides align to TRBD2. The CDR3 consists of 17 residues. Looked up from germline, CDR1 is SEHNR and CDR2 is FQNEAQ (reference sequence). J lost 5 bases, V lost 5 bases, and 9 bases had no gene match. Here the CDR3 reads CASSPWTSGGLGDTQYF. CDR3 DNA: TGTGCCAGCAGCCCCTGGACTAGCGGGGGGTTGGGAGATACGCAGTATTTT. Looking up the rest from reference TRBV7-9 and TRBJ2-3 gives the full variable domain: DTGVSQNPRHKITKRGQNVTFRCDPISEHNRLYWYRQTLGQGPEFLTYFQNEAQLEKSRLLSDRFSAERPKGSFSTLEIQRTEQGDSAMYLCASSPWTSGGLGDTQYFGPGTRLTVL.

The chain has TRBV19 and TRBJ2-1; 11 nucleotides align to TRBD2. Germline trimming cut 6 bases from V and 7 bases from J; bases unmatched to any gene: 14. The germline V gene has CDR1 LNHDA and CDR2 SQIVND (reference sequence). The CDR3 sequence is 17 residues long. The CDR3 region has the DNA TGTGCCAGTAGCCACCAGGTACTAGCGGGAGTGGGTAATGAGCAGTTCTTC. Translating gives CASSHQVLAGVGNEQFF.

The rearrangement uses TRBV4-1 and TRBJ2-3; TRBD1 matches at 9 bases. J was trimmed by 1 base and V by 4 bases; bases with no gene match: 3. The CDR3 sequence is 15 residues long. The germline V gene has CDR1 MGHRA and CDR2 YSYEKL. The CDR3: CASSLGTGRTDTQYF. For the CDR3, the DNA is TGCGCCAGCAGCCTAGGGACAGGGCGCACAGATACGCAGTATTTT.

This clone was counted once. This chain joins TRBV19 and TRBJ1-1; maybe TRBD1 (5 bases). CDR3 size: 15 residues. The germline V and J ends were trimmed by 6 bases and 1 base, with 15 bases remaining between them. The germline V gene has CDR1 LNHDA and CDR2 SQIVND (reference sequence). The CDR3 bases are TGTGCCAGTAGGCCTCAGACAGCAACGAACACTGAAGCTTTCTTT. It encodes CASRPQTATNTEAFF. Filled out from reference TRBV19 and TRBJ1-1, the complete variable domain reads DGGITQSPKYLFRKEGQNVTLSCEQNLNHDAMYWYRQDPGQGLRLIYYSQIVNDFQKGDIAEGYSVSREKKESFPLTVTSAQKNPTAFYLCASRPQTATNTEAFFGQGTRLTVV.

The chain couples TRBV25-1 to TRBJ1-4, with 9 bases aligning to TRBD1. Per the germline V gene, CDR1 is MGHDK and CDR2 is SYGVNS. Unmatched junction bases numbered 8, after V lost 4 bases and J lost 8 bases. The CDR3 runs 15 residues. CDR3 residues: CASSAPGQGREKLFF. CDR3 sequence (DNA): TGTGCCAGCAGTGCCCCGGGACAGGGACGGGAAAAACTGTTTTTT. Using reference TRBV25-1 and TRBJ1-4 for the parts outside the CDR3, the full variable domain is EADIYQTPRYLVIGTGKKITLECSQTMGHDKMYWYQQDPGMELHLIHYSYGVNSTEKGDLSSESTVSRIRTEHFPLTLESARPSHTSQYLCASSAPGQGREKLFFGSGTQLSVL.

The chain joins TRBV9 to TRBJ1-6; maybe TRBD1 (6 bases). This CDR3 contains 15 residues. Germline V gives CDR1 SGDLS, CDR2 YYNGEE. Trimming removed 3 bases at V and 8 bases at J, with 15 bases between. CDR3 amino acids: CASSESGTRDSPLHF. The CDR3, as DNA: TGTGCCAGCAGCGAATCCGGGACAAGAGATTCACCCCTCCACTTT.

This clone was observed a single time. The chain links TRBV9 to TRBJ1-3, with D hard to call. This CDR3 has 14 residues. V shed 4 bases and J shed 2 bases, with 10 bases lying between them. The V gene's germline CDR1 is SGDLS and CDR2 YYNGEE. CDR3 residues: CASSPRTAGNTIYF. Written as DNA, the CDR3 is TGTGCCAGCAGCCCGAGGACTGCTGGAAACACCATATATTTT.

J is TRBJ2-2 and V is TRBV6-5; D is possibly TRBD2 (5 bases). CDR3 size: 12 residues. V was pared by 8 bases and J by 5 bases, with 9 bases between. Germline V CDR1 and CDR2: MNHEY, SVGAGI. The CDR3 DNA is TGTGCCAGCGCCGGGATTACCGGGGAGCTGTTTTTT. Encoded protein: CASAGITGELFF.

This chain uses TRBV27 with TRBJ2-3; no definite D call. The V gene lost 6 bases and the J gene lost 2 bases, with 9 bases spanning the gap. Germline V CDR1 and CDR2: MNHEY, SMNVEV (reference sequence). This CDR3 spans 13 amino acids. This chain's CDR3 is CASRSDFTDTQYF. DNA of the CDR3: TGTGCCAGCAGGAGCGATTTCACAGATACGCAGTATTTT.

The chain combines TRBV5-6 with TRBJ2-3; D not certain. The germline V and J ends were trimmed by 5 bases and 0 bases, with 7 bases remaining between them. Looked up from germline, CDR1 is SGHDT and CDR2 is YYEEEE. CDR3 length: 13 amino acids. CDR3 nucleotide sequence: TGTGCCAGCAGTAAATCTAGCACAGATACGCAGTATTTT. Translated: CASSKSSTDTQYF.

V usage is TRBV4-1 and J usage is TRBJ1-1; maybe TRBD1 (5 bases). The CDR3 totals 14 residues. V was shortened by 0 bases and J by 1 base, with 6 bases between the two germline ends. CDR1 is MGHRA and CDR2 is YSYEKL in the germline V gene. CDR3 DNA sequence: TGCGCCAGCAGCCAAGAGGGGCGGAACACTGAAGCTTTCTTT. As protein: CASSQEGRNTEAFF.

The V gene is TRBV3-1 (or the pseudogene TRBV3-2), the J gene TRBJ2-4; D is perhaps TRBD2 (6 bases). Germline V gene data show CDR1 as LGHDT and CDR2 as YNNKEL (reference sequence). With 1 base removed from V and 3 bases from J, the gap between germline ends came to 7 bases. There are 14 residues in the CDR3. DNA of the CDR3: TGTGCCAGCAGCCAAGCCGGGGGCAAAAACATTCAGTACTTC. It translates to CASSQAGGKNIQYF.

The CDR3: CASSYSRNRQGYEQYF. The CDR3 DNA follows: TGTGCCAGCAGTTACAGCAGAAATCGTCAGGGCTACGAGCAGTACTTC. The V and J genes are TRBV6-2 or TRBV6-3 and TRBJ2-7; TRBD1 might be the D (5 bases). CDR1 and CDR2 from the germline V gene are MNHEY and SVGEGT. The CDR3 extends over 16 amino acids. Trimming took off 2 bases at V and 3 bases at J, with 17 bases between the two ends.

The J gene is TRBJ1-1, the V gene TRBV30; D remains ambiguous. V shed 2 bases and J shed 3 bases, with 10 bases lying between them. Germline lookup yields CDR1 GTSNPN and CDR2 SVGIG (reference sequence). The CDR3 runs 13 residues. This CDR3 reads CAWSPLRDTEAFF. The CDR3 nucleotides read TGTGCCTGGAGTCCTCTTCGGGACACTGAAGCTTTCTTT.

This sequence joins TRBV5-5 and TRBJ1-6; D gene uncertain. This CDR3 has 14 amino acids. With 0 bases removed from V and 8 bases from J, the gap between germline ends came to 9 bases. Germline CDR1 SGHKS, CDR2 YYEKEE (reference sequence). The chain's CDR3 is CASSLVPEYSPLHF. The DNA of the CDR3 is TGTGCCAGCAGCTTGGTTCCCGAGTATTCACCCCTCCACTTT.

V is TRBV9 and J is TRBJ2-2; D is unresolved. The V gene's germline CDR1 is SGDLS and CDR2 YYNGEE. The CDR3 spans 14 residues. V lost 0 bases to trimming and J lost 3 bases, with 6 bases between them. CDR3 amino acids: CASSVGQYTGELFF. In DNA, the CDR3 is TGTGCCAGCAGCGTAGGGCAGTACACCGGGGAGCTGTTTTTT.

V is TRBV5-5 and J is TRBJ2-1, with a possible D match to TRBD1 (5 bases). Trimming pared 0 bases from V and 0 bases from J, leaving 13 bases between. The V gene's germline CDR1 is SGHKS and CDR2 YYEKEE (reference sequence). This CDR3 spans 17 amino acids. The CDR3 protein is CASSLAEQAVSYNEQFF. The CDR3 DNA follows: TGTGCCAGCAGCTTGGCCGAACAGGCGGTCTCCTACAATGAGCAGTTCTTC.